The entry that follows covers one TCR beta chain sequence. Its antigen is not identified. Sequencing used immunoSEQ multiplex PCR; TCRdb keeps in-frame clones, though not all of them. The sample lists fewer than 85,000 clones, around 70% occurring once. The source of the sample is a study of vaccination effects on CD4 cells after COVID-19. Study as a whole: Median timing of post-vaccine samples was 72 days after the second dose.

Subsequent to 10 days of culture, CD4+ T cells were isolated. Each person got two doses of an mRNA SARS-CoV-2 vaccine, BNT162b2 or mRNA-1273. Recipients of the vaccine had no prior SARS-CoV-2 infection and negative nucleocapsid antibodies. The study's findings and limits: Cross-reaction with common cold coronaviruses was seen in only 1 of 255 vaccine-induced clones from healthy vaccinees. Among infection- and vaccine-induced clones, marked clonal contraction occurred late after vaccination.

This CDR3 has 13 amino acids. With 5 bases removed from V and 6 bases from J, the gap between germline ends came to 13 bases. The sequence came from a human donor who received a COVID-19 vaccine. The chain joins TRBV12-3 or TRBV12-4 to TRBJ1-1, with D hard to call. The source was CD4+ T cells from PBMCs cultured without peptide, collected after COVID-19 vaccination. CDR3 DNA sequence: TGTGCCAGCAGTAGGCGGGTGAGGGCTGAAGCTTTCTTT. Amino acids: CASSRRVRAEAFF.